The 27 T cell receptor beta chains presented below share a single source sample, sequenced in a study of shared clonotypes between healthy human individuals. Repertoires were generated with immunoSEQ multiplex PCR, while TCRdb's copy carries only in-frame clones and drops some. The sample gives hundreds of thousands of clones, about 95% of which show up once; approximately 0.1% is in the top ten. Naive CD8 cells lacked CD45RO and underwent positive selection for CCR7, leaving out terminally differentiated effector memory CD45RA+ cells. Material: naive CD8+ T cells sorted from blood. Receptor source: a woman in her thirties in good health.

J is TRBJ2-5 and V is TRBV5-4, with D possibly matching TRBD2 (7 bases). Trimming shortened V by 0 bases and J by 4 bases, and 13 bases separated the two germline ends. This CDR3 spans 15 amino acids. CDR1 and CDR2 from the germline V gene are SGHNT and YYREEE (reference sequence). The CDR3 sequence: CASSLALGGRETQYF. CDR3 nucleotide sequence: TGTGCCAGCAGCTTGGCCTTGGGGGGGCGAGAGACCCAGTACTTC.

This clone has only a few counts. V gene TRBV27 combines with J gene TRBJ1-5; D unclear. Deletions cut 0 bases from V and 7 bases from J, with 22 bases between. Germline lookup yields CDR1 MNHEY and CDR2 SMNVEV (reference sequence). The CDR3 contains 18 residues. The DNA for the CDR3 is TGTGCCAGCAGTTTATCCGCCCGGACGCACGGGAGGCACCAGCCCCAGCATTTT. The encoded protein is CASSLSARTHGRHQPQHF.

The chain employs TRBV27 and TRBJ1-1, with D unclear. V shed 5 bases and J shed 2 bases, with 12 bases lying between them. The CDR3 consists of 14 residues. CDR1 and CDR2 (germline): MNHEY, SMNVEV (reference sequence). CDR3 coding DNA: TGTGCCAGCAGTGCGGCCGGGATCAACACTGAAGCTTTCTTT. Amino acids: CASSAAGINTEAFF.

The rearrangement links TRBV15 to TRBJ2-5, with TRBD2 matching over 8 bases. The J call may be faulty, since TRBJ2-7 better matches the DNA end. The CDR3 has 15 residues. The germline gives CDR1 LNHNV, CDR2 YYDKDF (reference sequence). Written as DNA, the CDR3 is TGTGCCACCAGCAGTTCTAGCGGGTTCTTCTACGAGCAGTACTTC. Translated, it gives CATSSSSGFFYEQYF.

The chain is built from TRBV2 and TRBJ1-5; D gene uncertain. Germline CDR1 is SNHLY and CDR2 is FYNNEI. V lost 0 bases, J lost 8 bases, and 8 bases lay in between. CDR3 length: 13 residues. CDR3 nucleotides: TGTGCCAGCAGTGAAGCGACTGGGGAGCCCCAGCATTTT. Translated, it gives CASSEATGEPQHF.

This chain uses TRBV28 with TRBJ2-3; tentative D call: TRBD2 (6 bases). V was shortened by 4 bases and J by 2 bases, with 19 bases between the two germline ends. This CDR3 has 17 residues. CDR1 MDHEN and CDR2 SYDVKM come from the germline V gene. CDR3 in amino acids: CASSSRRPGLTTDTQYF. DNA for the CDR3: TGTGCCAGCAGTTCACGACGGCCGGGACTCACCACAGATACGCAGTATTTT.

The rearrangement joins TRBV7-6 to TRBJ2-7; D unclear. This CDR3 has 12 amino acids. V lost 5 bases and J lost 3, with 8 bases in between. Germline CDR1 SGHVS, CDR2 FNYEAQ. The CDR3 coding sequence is TGTGCCAGCAGCCCCGATTTCTACGAGCAGTACTTC. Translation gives CASSPDFYEQYF.

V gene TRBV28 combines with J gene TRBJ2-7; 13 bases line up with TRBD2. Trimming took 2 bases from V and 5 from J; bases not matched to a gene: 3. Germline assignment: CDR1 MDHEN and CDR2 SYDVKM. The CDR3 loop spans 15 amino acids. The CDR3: CASSLIGLAGDEQYF. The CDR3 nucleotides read TGTGCCAGCAGTTTAATTGGACTAGCGGGAGACGAGCAGTACTTC.

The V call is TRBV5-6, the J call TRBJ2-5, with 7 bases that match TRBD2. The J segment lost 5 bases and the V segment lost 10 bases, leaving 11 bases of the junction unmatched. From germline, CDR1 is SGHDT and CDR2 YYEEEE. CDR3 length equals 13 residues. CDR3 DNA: TGTGCCGTTGGCTCGGGGGGATTTGAGACCCAGTACTTC. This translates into CAVGSGGFETQYF.

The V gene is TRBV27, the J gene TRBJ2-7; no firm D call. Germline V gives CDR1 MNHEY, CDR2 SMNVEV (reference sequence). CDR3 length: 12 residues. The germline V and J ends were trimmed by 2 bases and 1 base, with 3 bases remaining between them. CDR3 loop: CASSLKSYEQYF. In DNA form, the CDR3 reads TGTGCCAGCAGTTTAAAGTCCTACGAGCAGTACTTC.

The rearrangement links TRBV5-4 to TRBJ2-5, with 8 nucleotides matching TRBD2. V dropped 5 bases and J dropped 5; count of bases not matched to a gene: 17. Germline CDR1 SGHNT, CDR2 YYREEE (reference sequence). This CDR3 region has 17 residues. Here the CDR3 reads CASSLEIRGTRTETQYF. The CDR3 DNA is TGTGCCAGCAGTCTAGAAATTAGGGGGACTAGGACGGAGACCCAGTACTTC.

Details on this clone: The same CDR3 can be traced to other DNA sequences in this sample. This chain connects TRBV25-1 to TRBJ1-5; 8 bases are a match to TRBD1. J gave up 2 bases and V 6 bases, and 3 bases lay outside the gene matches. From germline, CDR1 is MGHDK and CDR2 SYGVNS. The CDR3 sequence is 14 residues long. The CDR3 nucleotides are TGTGCCAGCAGCGAGACAGGGGGCAATCAGCCCCAGCATTTT. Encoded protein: CASSETGGNQPQHF.

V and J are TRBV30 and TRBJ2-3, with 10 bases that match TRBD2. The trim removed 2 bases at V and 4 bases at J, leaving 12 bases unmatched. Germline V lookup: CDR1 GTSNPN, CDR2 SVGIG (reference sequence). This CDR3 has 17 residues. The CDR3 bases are TGTGCCTGGAGTCGCCCCGGGCTAGCGGGAGTCCCAGATACGCAGTATTTT. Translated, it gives CAWSRPGLAGVPDTQYF.

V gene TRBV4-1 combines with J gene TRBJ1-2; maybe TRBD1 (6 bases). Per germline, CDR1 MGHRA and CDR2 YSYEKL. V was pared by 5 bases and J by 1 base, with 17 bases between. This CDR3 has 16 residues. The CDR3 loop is CASSSSTGNVNYGYTF. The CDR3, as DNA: TGCGCCAGCAGCTCAAGCACAGGGAATGTTAACTATGGCTACACCTTC.

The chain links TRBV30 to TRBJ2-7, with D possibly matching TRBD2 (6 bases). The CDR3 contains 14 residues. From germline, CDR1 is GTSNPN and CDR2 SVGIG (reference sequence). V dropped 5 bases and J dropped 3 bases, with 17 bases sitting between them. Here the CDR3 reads CAWGRGSGIYEQYF. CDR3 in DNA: TGTGCCTGGGGACGGGGGTCGGGGATCTACGAGCAGTACTTC. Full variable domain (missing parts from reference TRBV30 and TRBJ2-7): SQTIHQWPATLVQPVGSPLSLECTVEGTSNPNLYWYRQAAGRGLQLLFYSVGIGQISSEVPQNLSASRPQDRQFILSSKKLLLSDSGFYLCAWGRGSGIYEQYFGPGTRLTVT.

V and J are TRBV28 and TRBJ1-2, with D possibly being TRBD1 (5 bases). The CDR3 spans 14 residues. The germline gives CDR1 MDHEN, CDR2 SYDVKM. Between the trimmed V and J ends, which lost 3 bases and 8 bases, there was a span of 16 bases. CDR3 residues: CASSLAQGVRGYTF. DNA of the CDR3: TGTGCCAGCAGTTTGGCGCAGGGAGTGAGAGGCTACACCTTC.

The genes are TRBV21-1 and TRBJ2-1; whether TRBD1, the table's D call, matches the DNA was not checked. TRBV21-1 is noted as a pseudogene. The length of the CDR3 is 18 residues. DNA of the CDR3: TGTGCCAGCAGCAACCGTTGGGACAGGGGGTCACTCTACAATGAGCAGTTCTTC. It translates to CASSNRWDRGSLYNEQFF.

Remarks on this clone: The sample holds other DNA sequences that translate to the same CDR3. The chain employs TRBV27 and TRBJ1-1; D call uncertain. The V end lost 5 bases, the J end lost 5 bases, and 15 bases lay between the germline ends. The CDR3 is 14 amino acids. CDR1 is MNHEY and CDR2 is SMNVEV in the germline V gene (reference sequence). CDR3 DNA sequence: TGTGCCAGCAGTCTGCGGACGGGAGGGACTGAAGCTTTCTTT. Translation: CASSLRTGGTEAFF.

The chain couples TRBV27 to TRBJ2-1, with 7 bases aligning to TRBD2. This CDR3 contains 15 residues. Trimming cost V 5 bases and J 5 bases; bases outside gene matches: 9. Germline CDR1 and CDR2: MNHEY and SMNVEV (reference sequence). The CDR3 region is CASSQWAGLNNEQFF. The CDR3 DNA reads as TGTGCCAGCAGTCAATGGGCGGGACTAAACAATGAGCAGTTCTTC.

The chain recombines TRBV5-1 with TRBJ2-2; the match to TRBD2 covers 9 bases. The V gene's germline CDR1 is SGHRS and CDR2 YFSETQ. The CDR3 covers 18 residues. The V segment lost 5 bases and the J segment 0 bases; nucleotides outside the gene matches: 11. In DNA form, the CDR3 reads TGCGCCAGCAGGGGGACTAGCCCAGTGGAGTCGAACACCGGGGAGCTGTTTTTT. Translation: CASRGTSPVESNTGELFF.

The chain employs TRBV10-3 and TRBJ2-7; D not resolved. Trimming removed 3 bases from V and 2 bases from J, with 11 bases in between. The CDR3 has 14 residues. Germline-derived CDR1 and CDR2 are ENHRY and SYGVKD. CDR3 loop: CAISDLPVTYEQYF. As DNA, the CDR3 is TGTGCCATCAGTGATTTACCGGTCACCTACGAGCAGTACTTC.

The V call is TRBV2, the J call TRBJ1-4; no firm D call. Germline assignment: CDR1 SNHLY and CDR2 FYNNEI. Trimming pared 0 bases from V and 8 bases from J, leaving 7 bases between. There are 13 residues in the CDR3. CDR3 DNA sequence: TGTGCCAGCAGTGAAGCGTTGCAAGAAAAACTGTTTTTT. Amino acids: CASSEALQEKLFF.

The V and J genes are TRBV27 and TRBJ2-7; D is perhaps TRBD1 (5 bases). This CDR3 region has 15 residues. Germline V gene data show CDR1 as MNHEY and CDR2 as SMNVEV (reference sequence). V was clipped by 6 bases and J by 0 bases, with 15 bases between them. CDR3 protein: CASRRGQGDSYEQYF. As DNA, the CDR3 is TGTGCCAGCAGACGCGGCCAAGGGGACTCCTACGAGCAGTACTTC.

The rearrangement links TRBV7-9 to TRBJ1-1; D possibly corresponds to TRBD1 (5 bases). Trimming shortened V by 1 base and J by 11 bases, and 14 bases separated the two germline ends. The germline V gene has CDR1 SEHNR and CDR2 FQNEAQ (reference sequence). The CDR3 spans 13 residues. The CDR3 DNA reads TGTGCCAGCAGCTTAGGCCCCCAGCAGGGCGCTTTCTTT. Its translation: CASSLGPQQGAFF.

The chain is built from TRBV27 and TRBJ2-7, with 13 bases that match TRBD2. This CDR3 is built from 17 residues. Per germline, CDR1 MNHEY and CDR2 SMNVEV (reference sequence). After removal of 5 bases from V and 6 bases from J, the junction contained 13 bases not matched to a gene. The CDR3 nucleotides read TGTGCCAGCAGTCCCACAGCGGGACTAGCGGGATCGGCCGAGCAGTACTTC. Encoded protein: CASSPTAGLAGSAEQYF.

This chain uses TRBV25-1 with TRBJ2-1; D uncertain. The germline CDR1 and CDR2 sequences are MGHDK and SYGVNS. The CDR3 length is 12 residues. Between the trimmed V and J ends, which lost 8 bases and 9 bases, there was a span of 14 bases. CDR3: CASGVVLGEQFF. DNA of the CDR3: TGTGCCAGCGGAGTCGTGCTCGGTGAGCAGTTCTTC.

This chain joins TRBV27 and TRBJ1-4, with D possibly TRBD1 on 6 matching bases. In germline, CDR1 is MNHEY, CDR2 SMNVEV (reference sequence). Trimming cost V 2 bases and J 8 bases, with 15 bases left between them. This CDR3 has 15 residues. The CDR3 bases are TGTGCCAGCAGTTTAGCGGGGGCCTGGCGAGAAAAACTGTTTTTT. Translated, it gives CASSLAGAWREKLFF.